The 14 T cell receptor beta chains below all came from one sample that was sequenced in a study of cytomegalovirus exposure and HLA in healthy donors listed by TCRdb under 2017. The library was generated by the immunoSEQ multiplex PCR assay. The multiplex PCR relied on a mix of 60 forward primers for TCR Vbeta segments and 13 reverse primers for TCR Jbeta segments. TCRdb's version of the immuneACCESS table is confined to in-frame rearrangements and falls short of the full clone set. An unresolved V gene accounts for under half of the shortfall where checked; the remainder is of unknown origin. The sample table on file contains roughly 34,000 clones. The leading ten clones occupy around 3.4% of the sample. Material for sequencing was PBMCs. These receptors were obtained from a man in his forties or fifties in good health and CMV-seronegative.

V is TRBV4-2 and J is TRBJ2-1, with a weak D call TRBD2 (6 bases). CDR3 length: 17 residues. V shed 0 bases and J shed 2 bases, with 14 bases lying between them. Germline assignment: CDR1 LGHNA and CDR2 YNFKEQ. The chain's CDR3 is CASSQDGAGTPYNEQFF. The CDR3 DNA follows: TGTGCCAGCAGCCAAGATGGGGCGGGAACGCCCTACAATGAGCAGTTCTTC.

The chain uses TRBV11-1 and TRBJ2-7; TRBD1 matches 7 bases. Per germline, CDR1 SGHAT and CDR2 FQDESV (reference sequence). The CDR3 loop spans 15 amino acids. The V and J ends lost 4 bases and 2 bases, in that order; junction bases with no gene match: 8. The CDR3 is CASSSDPTGTYEQYF. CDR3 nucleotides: TGTGCCAGCAGCTCTGACCCGACAGGGACCTACGAGCAGTACTTC.

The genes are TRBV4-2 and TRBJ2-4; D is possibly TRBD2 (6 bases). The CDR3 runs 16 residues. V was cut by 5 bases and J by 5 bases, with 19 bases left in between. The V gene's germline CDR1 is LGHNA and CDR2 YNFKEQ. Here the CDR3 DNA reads TGTGCCAGCAGCTCTAGCGCAGCGGTCGGGGAAAACATTCAGTACTTC. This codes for CASSSSAAVGENIQYF.

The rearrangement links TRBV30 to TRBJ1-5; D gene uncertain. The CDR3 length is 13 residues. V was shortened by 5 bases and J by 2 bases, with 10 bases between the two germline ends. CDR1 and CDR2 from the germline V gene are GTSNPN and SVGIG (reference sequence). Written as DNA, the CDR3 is TGTGCCTGGTGTCCATTTGGCAATCAGCCCCAGCATTTT. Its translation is CAWCPFGNQPQHF.

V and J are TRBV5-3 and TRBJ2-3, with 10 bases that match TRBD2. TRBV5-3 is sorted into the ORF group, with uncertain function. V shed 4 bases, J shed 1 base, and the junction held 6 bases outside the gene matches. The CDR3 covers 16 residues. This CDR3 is CARSKGTSEGTDTQYF. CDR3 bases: TGTGCCAGAAGCAAAGGGACTAGCGAAGGCACAGATACGCAGTATTTT.

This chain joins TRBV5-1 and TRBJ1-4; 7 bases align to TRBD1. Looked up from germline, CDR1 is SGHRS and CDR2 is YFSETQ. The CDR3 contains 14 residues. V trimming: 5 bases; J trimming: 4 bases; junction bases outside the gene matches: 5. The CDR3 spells CASSGQGVNEKLFF. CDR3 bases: TGCGCCAGCAGTGGGCAGGGGGTTAATGAAAAACTGTTTTTT.

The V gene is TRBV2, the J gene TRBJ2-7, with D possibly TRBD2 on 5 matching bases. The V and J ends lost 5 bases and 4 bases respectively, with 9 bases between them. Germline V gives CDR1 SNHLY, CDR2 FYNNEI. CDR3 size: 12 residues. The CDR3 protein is CASSIGVYEQYF. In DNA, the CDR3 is TGTGCCAGCAGTATCGGGGTATACGAGCAGTACTTC.

This CDR3 is CASRPHTGEQYF. The DNA for the CDR3 is TGCGCCAGCAGACCACACACAGGGGAGCAGTACTTC. This sequence joins TRBV4-1 and TRBJ2-5; 7 bases fit TRBD1. There are 12 residues in the CDR3. Germline V gene sequence: CDR1 MGHRA, CDR2 YSYEKL. J gave up 11 bases and V 6 bases, and 9 bases lay outside the gene matches.

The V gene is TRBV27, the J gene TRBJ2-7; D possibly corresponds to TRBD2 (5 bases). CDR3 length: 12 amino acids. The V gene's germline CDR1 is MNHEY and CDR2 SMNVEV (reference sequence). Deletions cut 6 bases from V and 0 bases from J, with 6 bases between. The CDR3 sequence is CASRRDSYEQYF. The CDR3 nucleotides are TGTGCCAGCAGACGGGACTCCTACGAGCAGTACTTC.

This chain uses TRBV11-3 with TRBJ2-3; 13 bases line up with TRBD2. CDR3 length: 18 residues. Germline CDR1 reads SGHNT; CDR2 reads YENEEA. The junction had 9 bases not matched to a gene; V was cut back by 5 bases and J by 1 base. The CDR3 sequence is CASSPYATSGRGTDTQYF. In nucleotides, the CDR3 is TGTGCCAGCAGCCCCTACGCCACTAGCGGGAGGGGCACAGATACGCAGTATTTT.

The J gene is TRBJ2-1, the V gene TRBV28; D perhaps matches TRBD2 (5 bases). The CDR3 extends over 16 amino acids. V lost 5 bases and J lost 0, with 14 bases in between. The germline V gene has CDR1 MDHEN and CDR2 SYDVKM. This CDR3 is CASSTLQRNSYNEQFF. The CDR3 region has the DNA TGTGCCAGCAGTACCCTTCAGCGGAACTCCTACAATGAGCAGTTCTTC.

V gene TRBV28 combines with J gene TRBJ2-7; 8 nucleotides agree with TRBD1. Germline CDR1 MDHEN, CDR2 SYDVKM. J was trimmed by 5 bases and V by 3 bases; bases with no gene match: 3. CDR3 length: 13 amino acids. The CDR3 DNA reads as TGTGCCAGCAGTTTCGGACAGGGCCACGAGCAGTACTTC. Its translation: CASSFGQGHEQYF.

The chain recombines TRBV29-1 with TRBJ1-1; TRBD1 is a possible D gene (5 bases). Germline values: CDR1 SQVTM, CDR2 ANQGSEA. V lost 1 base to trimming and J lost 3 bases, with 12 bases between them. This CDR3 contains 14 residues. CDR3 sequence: CSVEVLRGDTEAFF. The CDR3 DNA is TGCAGCGTTGAAGTTCTCCGGGGGGACACTGAAGCTTTCTTT.

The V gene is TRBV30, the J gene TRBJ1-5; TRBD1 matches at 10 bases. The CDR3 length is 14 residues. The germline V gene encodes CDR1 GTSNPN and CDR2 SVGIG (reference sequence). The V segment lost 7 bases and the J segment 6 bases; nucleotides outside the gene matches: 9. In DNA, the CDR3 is TGTGCCTATAGAACGGGACAGGGGTTTCAGCCCCAGCATTTT. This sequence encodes CAYRTGQGFQPQHF.